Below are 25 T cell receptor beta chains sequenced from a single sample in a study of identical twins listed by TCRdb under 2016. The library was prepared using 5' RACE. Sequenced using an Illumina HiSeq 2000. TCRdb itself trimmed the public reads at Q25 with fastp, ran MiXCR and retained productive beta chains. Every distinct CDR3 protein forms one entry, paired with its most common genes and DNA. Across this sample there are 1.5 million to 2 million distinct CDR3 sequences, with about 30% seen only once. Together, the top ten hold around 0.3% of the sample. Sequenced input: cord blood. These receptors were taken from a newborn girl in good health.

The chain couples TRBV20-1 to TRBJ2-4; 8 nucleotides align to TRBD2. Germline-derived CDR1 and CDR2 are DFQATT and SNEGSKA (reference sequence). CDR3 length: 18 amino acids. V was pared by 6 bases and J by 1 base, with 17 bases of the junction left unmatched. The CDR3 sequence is CSAPGLAGVWRAKNIQYF. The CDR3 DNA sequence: TGCAGTGCCCCCGGGCTAGCGGGCGTCTGGAGGGCCAAAAACATTCAGTACTTC.

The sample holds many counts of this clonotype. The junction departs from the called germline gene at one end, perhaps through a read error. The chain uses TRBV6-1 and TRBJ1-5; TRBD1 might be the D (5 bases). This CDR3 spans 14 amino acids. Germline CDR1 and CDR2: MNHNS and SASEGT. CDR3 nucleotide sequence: TGTGCCAGCAGGGAAGGGGCAGGGTGGCAGCCCCAGCATTTT. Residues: CASREGAGWQPQHF.

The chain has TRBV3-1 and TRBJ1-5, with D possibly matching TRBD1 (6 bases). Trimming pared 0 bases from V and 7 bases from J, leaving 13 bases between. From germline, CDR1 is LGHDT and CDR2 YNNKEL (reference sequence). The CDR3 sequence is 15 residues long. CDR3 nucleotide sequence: TGTGCCAGCAGCCAAGATCACAGGGCTGGACAGCCCCAGCATTTT. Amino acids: CASSQDHRAGQPQHF.

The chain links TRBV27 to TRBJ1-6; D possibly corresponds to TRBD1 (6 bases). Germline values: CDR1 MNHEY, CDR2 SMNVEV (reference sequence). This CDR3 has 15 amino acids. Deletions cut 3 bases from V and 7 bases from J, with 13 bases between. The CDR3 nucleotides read TGTGCCAGCAGTTTCTTCCGGACAGTCAATTCACCCCTCCACTTT. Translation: CASSFFRTVNSPLHF.

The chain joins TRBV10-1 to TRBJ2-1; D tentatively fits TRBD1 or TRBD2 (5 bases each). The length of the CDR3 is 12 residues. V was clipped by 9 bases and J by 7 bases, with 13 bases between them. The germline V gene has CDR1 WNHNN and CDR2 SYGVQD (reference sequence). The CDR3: CASEGRYNEQFF. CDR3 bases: TGCGCCAGTGAGGGACGATATAATGAGCAGTTCTTC.

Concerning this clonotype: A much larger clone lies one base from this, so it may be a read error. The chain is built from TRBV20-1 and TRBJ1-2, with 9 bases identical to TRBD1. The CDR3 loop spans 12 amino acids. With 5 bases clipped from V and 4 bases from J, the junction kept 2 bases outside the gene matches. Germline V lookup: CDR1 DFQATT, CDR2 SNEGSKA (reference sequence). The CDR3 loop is CSAGQGTYGYTF. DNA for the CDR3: TGCAGTGCTGGACAGGGGACCTATGGCTACACCTTC.

In nucleotides, the CDR3 is TGTGCCAGCAGTCCAGGACAGGGGAGATCAGATACGCAGTATTTT. Translation gives CASSPGQGRSDTQYF. This chain links TRBV12-3 or TRBV12-4 with TRBJ2-3; TRBD1 matches 9 bases. The CDR3 is 15 residues long. The V gene end was trimmed by 5 bases and the J gene end by 4 bases; junction bases not matched to a gene: 7.

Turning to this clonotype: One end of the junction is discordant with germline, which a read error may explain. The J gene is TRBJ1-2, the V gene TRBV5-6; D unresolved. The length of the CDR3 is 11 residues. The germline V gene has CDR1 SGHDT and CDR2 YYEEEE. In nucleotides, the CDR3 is TGTGCCAGCGGCTTGGGCCAGGGCTACACCTTC. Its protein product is CASGLGQGYTF.

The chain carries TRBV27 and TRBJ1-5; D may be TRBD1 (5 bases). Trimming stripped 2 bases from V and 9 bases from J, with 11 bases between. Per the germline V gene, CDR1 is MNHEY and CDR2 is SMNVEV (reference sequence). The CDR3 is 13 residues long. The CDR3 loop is CASSLKAGSPQHF. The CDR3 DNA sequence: TGTGCCAGCAGTTTAAAAGCAGGGTCGCCCCAGCATTTT.

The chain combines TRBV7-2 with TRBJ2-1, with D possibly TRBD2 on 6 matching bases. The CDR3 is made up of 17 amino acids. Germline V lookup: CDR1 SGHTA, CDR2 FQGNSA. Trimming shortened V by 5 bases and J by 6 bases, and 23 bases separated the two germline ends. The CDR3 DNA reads TGTGCCAGCAGCCATGGGCAGCGGGTAGCGGCAGGCAATGAGCAGTTCTTC. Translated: CASSHGQRVAAGNEQFF. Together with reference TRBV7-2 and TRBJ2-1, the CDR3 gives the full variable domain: GAGVSQSPSNKVTEKGKDVELRCDPISGHTALYWYRQSLGQGLEFLIYFQGNSAPDKSGLPSDRFSAERTGGSVSTLTIQRTQQEDSAVYLCASSHGQRVAAGNEQFFGPGTRLTVL.

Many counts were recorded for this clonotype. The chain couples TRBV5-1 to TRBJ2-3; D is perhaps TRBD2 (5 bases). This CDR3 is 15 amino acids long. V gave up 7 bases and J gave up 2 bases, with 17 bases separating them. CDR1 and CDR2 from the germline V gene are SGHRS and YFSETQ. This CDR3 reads CASSRSERATDTQYF. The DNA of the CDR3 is TGCGCCAGCTCAAGGAGCGAGAGGGCCACAGATACGCAGTATTTT.

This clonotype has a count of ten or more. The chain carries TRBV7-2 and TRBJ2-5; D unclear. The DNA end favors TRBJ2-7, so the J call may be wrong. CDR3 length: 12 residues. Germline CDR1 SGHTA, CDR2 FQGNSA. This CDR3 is CASSLVSTEQYF. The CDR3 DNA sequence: TGTGCCAGCAGCTTAGTTTCGACCGAGCAGTACTTC.

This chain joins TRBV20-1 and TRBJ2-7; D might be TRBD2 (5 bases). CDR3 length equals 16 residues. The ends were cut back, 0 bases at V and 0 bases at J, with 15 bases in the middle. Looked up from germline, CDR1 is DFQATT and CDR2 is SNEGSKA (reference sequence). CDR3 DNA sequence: TGCAGTGCTAGAGATCACCCCAGCGGTGGCTCCTACGAGCAGTACTTC. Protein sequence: CSARDHPSGGSYEQYF.

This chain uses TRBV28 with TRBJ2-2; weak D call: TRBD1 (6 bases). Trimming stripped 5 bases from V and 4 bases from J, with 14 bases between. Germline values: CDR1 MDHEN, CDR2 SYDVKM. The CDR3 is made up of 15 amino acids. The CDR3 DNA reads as TGTGCCAGCAGTCCCCGGGACACGCTCACCGGGGAGCTGTTTTTT. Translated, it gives CASSPRDTLTGELFF.

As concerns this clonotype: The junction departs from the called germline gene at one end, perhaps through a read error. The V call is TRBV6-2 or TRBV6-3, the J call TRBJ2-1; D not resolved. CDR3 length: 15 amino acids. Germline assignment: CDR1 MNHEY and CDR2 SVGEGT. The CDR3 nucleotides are TGTGCCAACAGTTACTCGATCCAAACCCGGCCTGAGCAGTTCTTC. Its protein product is CANSYSIQTRPEQFF.

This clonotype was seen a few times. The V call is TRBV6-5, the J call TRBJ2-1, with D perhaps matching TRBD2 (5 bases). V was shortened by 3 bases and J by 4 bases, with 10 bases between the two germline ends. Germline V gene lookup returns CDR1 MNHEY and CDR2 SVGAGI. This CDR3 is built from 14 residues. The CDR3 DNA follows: TGTGCCAGCAGTTATACGCTAGCTTACAATGAGCAGTTCTTC. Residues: CASSYTLAYNEQFF.

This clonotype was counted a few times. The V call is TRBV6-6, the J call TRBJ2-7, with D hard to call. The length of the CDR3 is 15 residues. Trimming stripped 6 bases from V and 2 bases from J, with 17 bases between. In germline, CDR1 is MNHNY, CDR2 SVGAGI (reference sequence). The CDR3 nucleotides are TGTGCCAGCAGCCCAGTTTGGGCATCTCCCTACGAGCAGTACTTC. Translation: CASSPVWASPYEQYF.

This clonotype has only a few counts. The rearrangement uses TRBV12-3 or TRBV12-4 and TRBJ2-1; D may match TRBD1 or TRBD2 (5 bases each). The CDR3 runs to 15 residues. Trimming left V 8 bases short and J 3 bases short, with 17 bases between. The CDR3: CASSGTGMSYNEQFF. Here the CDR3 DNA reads TGTGCCAGCTCGGGGACGGGAATGAGCTACAATGAGCAGTTCTTC.

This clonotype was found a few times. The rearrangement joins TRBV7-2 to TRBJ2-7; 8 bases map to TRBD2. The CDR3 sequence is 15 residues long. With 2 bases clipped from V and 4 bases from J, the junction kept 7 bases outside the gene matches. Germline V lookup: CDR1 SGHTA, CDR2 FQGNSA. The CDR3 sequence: CASSLTGSGIYEQYF. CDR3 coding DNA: TGTGCCAGCAGCTTAACTGGTAGCGGGATATACGAGCAGTACTTC.

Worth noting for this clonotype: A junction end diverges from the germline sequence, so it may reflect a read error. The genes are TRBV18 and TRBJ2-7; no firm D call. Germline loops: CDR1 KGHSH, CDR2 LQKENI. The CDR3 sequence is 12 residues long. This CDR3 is CASSLSSCEQYF. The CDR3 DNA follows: TGTGCCAGCTCACTAAGCTCCTGCGAGCAGTACTTC.

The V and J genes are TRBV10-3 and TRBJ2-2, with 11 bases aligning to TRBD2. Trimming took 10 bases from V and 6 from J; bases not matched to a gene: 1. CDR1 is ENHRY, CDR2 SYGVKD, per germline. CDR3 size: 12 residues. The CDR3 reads CATGLAAGELFF. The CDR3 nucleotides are TGTGCCACGGGACTAGCGGCCGGGGAGCTGTTTTTT.

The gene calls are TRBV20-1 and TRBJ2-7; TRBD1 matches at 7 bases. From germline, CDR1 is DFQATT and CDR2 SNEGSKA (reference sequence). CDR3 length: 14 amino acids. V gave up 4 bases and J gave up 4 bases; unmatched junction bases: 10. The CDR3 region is CSAKLLDRTYEQYF. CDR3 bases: TGCAGTGCTAAACTACTGGACAGGACGTACGAGCAGTACTTC.

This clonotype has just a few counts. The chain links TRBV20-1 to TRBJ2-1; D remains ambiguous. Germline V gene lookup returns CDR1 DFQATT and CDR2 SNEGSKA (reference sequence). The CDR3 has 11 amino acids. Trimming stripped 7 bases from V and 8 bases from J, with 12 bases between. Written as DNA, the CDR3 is TGCAGTGTCCCTAGTTGGTATGAGCAGTTCTTC. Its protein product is CSVPSWYEQFF.

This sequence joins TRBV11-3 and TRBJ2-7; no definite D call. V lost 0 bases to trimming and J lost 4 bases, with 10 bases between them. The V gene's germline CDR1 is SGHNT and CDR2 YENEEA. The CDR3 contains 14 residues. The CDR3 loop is CASSLDSGMYEQYF. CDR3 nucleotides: TGTGCCAGCAGCTTAGATTCCGGCATGTACGAGCAGTACTTC.

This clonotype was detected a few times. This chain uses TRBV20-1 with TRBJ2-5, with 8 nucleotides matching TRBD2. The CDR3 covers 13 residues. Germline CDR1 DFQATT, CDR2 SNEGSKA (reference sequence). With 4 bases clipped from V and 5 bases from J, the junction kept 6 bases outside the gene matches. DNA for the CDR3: TGCAGTGCTACAGGACTAGCACCCGAGACCCAGTACTTC. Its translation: CSATGLAPETQYF.